This T cell receptor (beta chain) was identified in a study of T cell changes during pregnancy in multiple sclerosis (dated 2019 in TCRdb). A note on the overall study: In women with multiple sclerosis, the researchers looked at how the T cell repertoire shifted as pregnancy progressed.

On this clone: Its antigen is unknown. No base-level quality is on record; no much larger clone is a single base apart.

Sequences MNHNS (CDR1) and SASEGT (CDR2) are obtained from the germline V gene. Trimming costs V 7 bases and J 4 bases, and their ends lie 11 bases apart. Including cysteine and phenylalanine, the CDR3 has 13 amino acids. Only the CDR3 portion is preserved as DNA: 39 bases, with reading frame beginning at the first base. The library was produced with the immunoSEQ multiplex PCR assay. The clones in this table, taken by TCRdb from immuneACCESS, are in-frame only. Not every clone is retained; where verified, under half of the shortfall comes from an unresolved V gene, and the cause of the rest is unknown. The sample profile shows some 100,000 clones; just over 90% of them were found once. Of the sample, 1.2% is held by the ten largest clones.

This clonotype was obtained from a female donor with multiple sclerosis, enrolled in a pregnancy study. The rearranged segments are TRBV6-1 and TRBJ1-3; TRBD1 could be the D gene, as 5 bases match. Specimen: peripheral blood, collected in the second trimester of pregnancy. The nucleotide sequence reads as follows: TGTGCCAGCATTACAGGAGCAGGAAACACCATATATTTT. This yields the protein CASITGAGNTIYF.